These 27 T cell receptor beta chains came from one sample sequenced in a study of CD8+CD57+ T cells in acquired aplastic anemia. Template material for TCR beta VDJ and CDR3 profiling consisted of genomic DNA. TCRdb re-called the reads with MiXCR, one entry per CDR3 protein. The sample yields around 180,000 distinct CDR3 sequences, 64% seen once. What was sequenced was sorted CD4+, CD8+, or CD8+CD57+ T cells (not recorded which) from PBMCs. All receptors come from a human donor with severe aplastic anemia or a healthy control (not recorded which).

This clonotype has only one observation. One end of the junction does not line up with germline, which may come from a read error. The gene calls are TRBV7-9 and TRBJ2-2; D is unclear. CDR1 is SEHNR and CDR2 is FQNEAQ in the germline V gene (reference sequence). This CDR3 comprises 14 residues. Written as DNA, the CDR3 is TGTGCCAGCAGCTTTTCCAGGAACACTGGGGAGCTGTTTTTT. This translates into CASSFSRNTGELFF. Together with reference TRBV7-9 and TRBJ2-2, the CDR3 gives the full variable domain: DTGVSQNPRHKITKRGQNVTFRCDPISEHNRLYWYRQTLGQGPEFLTYFQNEAQLEKSRLLSDRFSAERPKGSFSTLEIQRTEQGDSAMYLCASSFSRNTGELFFGEGSRLTVL.

The V call is TRBV7-2, the J call TRBJ1-6; 8 bases are a match to TRBD1. Germline values: CDR1 SGHTA, CDR2 FQGNSA. Trimming at V came to 6 bases and at J to 9 bases, leaving 7 bases not matched to a gene. This CDR3 region has 14 residues. CDR3 protein: CASSSGQAPSPLHF. DNA of the CDR3: TGTGCCAGCAGTTCGGGACAGGCACCTTCACCCCTCCACTTT.

This clonotype was recorded once. The chain recombines TRBV7-9 with TRBJ2-1, with 8 bases that match TRBD2. V gave up 6 bases and J gave up 3 bases; unmatched junction bases: 4. The CDR3 sequence is 14 residues long. Germline V gene sequence: CDR1 SEHNR, CDR2 FQNEAQ (reference sequence). The CDR3 loop reads CASRPTSGYNEQFF. In DNA, the CDR3 is TGTGCCAGCAGACCCACTAGCGGCTACAATGAGCAGTTCTTC.

J is TRBJ1-2 and V is TRBV19; no clear D. Germline CDR1 is LNHDA and CDR2 is SQIVND (reference sequence). This CDR3 has 13 residues. The ends were cut back, 3 bases at V and 2 bases at J, with 7 bases in the middle. The CDR3 coding sequence is TGTGCCAGTAGTATGGTCGGAAACTATGGCTACACCTTC. The encoded protein is CASSMVGNYGYTF.

Only one count was recorded for this clonotype. The chain is built from TRBV10-3 and TRBJ2-5, with a weak D call TRBD1 (6 bases). V was cut by 0 bases and J by 5 bases, with 13 bases left in between. The germline gives CDR1 ENHRY, CDR2 SYGVKD. This CDR3 is built from 15 residues. The CDR3 spells CAISESTGSWETQYF. CDR3 nucleotide sequence: TGTGCCATCAGTGAGTCTACAGGGAGTTGGGAGACCCAGTACTTC.

V usage is TRBV29-1 and J usage is TRBJ2-1; no reliable D call. In germline, CDR1 is SQVTM, CDR2 ANQGSEA. V was clipped by 4 bases and J by 7 bases, with 8 bases between them. The CDR3 is made up of 11 amino acids. CDR3 sequence: CSVVGINEQFF. Here the CDR3 DNA reads TGCAGCGTTGTTGGCATAAATGAGCAGTTCTTC.

This chain uses TRBV7-2 with TRBJ2-3, with 8 bases aligning to TRBD2. Germline V gene sequence: CDR1 SGHTA, CDR2 FQGNSA. This CDR3 is built from 16 residues. Trimming at V came to 5 bases and at J to 1 base, leaving 8 bases not matched to a gene. CDR3 in amino acids: CASSEPQAGGTDTQYF. CDR3 coding DNA: TGTGCCAGCAGCGAGCCCCAAGCGGGGGGCACAGATACGCAGTATTTT.

The rearrangement links TRBV10-2 to TRBJ2-1; TRBD2 aligns across 8 bases. V lost 6 bases and J lost 5; bases outside the gene matches: 6. The CDR3 consists of 14 residues. Germline V CDR1 and CDR2: WSHSY, SAAADI. The CDR3 DNA sequence: TGCGCCAGCAGAACGGGGGGGACTAACAATGAGCAGTTCTTC. This sequence encodes CASRTGGTNNEQFF.

The rearrangement links TRBV7-9 to TRBJ2-3, with 7 bases fitting TRBD1. Unmatched junction bases numbered 22, after V lost 5 bases and J lost 2 bases. The V gene's germline CDR1 is SEHNR and CDR2 FQNEAQ (reference sequence). The CDR3 covers 20 residues. CDR3 sequence reads: CASSTELLSMRGGYTDTQYF. The CDR3 nucleotides read TGTGCCAGCAGCACGGAACTTCTTTCTATGCGAGGGGGCTACACAGATACGCAGTATTTT.

V and J are TRBV2 and TRBJ1-1, with 7 bases identical to TRBD1. Germline CDR1 is SNHLY and CDR2 is FYNNEI. The J segment lost 0 bases and the V segment lost 8 bases, leaving 3 bases of the junction unmatched. The CDR3 runs 13 residues. CDR3 sequence (DNA): TGTGCCAGCGAGGGACAGCTGAACACTGAAGCTTTCTTT. Its protein is CASEGQLNTEAFF.

As regards this clonotype: At one of its ends the junction is not consistent with the germline gene, which may arise from a read error. V usage is TRBV15 and J usage is TRBJ2-7, with 11 positions matching TRBD2. Germline CDR1 is LNHNV and CDR2 is YYDKDF (reference sequence). The CDR3 spans 14 residues. The CDR3 bases are TGTGCCAGCAGCTCGACTAGCGGGACCTACGAGCAGTACTTC. This gives the protein CASSSTSGTYEQYF. The full variable domain, completed using reference TRBV15 and TRBJ2-7, is DAMVIQNPRYQVTQFGKPVTLSCSQTLNHNVMYWYQQKSSQAPKLLFHYYDKDFNNEADTPDNFQSRRPNTSFCFLDIRSPGLGDTAMYLCASSSTSGTYEQYFGPGTRLTVT.

The chain employs TRBV29-1 and TRBJ2-7, with no clear D. CDR1 SQVTM and CDR2 ANQGSEA come from the germline V gene. There are 13 residues in the CDR3. V was clipped by 6 bases and J by 0 bases, with 12 bases between them. In nucleotides, the CDR3 is TGCAGCGTCCCTGCTCCGGGCTCCTACGAGCAGTACTTC. It specifies CSVPAPGSYEQYF.

V and J are TRBV7-3 and TRBJ2-2; D is ambiguous. The CDR3 has 13 amino acids. Trimming pared 4 bases from V and 5 bases from J, leaving 8 bases between. Germline CDR1 reads SGHTA; CDR2 reads FQGTGA. The CDR3 region has the DNA TGTGCCAGCAGCTCTCAATGGACCGGGGAGCTGTTTTTT. Translation: CASSSQWTGELFF.

The chain joins TRBV24-1 to TRBJ2-1, with 9 bases that match TRBD1. Trimming took 2 bases from V and 5 from J; bases not matched to a gene: 9. This CDR3 comprises 17 residues. CDR1 and CDR2 from the germline V gene are KGHDR and SFDVKD. The CDR3 sequence is CATSDSEGQGVDNEQFF. In DNA form, the CDR3 reads TGTGCCACCAGTGATTCCGAGGGACAGGGCGTTGACAATGAGCAGTTCTTC.

V usage is TRBV2 and J usage is TRBJ1-6, with 9 positions matching TRBD1. The CDR3 spans 15 residues. V lost 7 bases and J lost 5; bases outside the gene matches: 6. Germline V gene lookup returns CDR1 SNHLY and CDR2 FYNNEI. The CDR3 coding sequence is TGTGCCAGCATGGGACAGGGTACTAATAATTCACCCCTCCACTTT. This codes for CASMGQGTNNSPLHF. The full variable domain, with the rest looked up from reference TRBV2 and TRBJ1-6, is EPEVTQTPSHQVTQMGQEVILRCVPISNHLYFYWYRQILGQKVEFLVSFYNNEISEKSEIFDDQFSVERPDGSNFTLKIRSTKLEDSAMYFCASMGQGTNNSPLHFGNGTRLTVT.

The chain joins TRBV7-3 to TRBJ2-1; D might be TRBD2 (6 bases). There are 14 residues in the CDR3. Germline assignment: CDR1 SGHTA and CDR2 FQGTGA. The V gene lost 1 base and the J gene lost 9 bases, with 13 bases spanning the gap. The CDR3 protein is CASSLRRAGGEQFF. Here the CDR3 DNA reads TGTGCCAGCAGCTTAAGGCGGGCCGGGGGTGAGCAGTTCTTC.

This chain uses TRBV20-1 with TRBJ2-2; 13 bases agree with TRBD2. This CDR3 has 16 amino acids. The trim removed 1 base at V and 7 bases at J, leaving 6 bases unmatched. Germline loops: CDR1 DFQATT, CDR2 SNEGSKA (reference sequence). CDR3 protein: CSARAGTSGTGGELFF. DNA for the CDR3: TGCAGTGCTAGAGCTGGGACTAGCGGGACAGGCGGGGAGCTGTTTTTT.

The count of this clonotype is one. The chain recombines TRBV15 with TRBJ2-2; no reliable D call. The CDR3 consists of 12 residues. Germline V lookup: CDR1 LNHNV, CDR2 YYDKDF (reference sequence). The V and J ends lost 5 bases and 7 bases respectively, with 8 bases between them. CDR3 sequence reads: CATSLGIGELFF. DNA for the CDR3: TGTGCCACCAGCCTTGGGATCGGGGAGCTGTTTTTT.

V and J are TRBV20-1 and TRBJ1-1; weak D call: TRBD1 (6 bases). V lost 1 base and J lost 3, with 15 bases in between. CDR1 and CDR2 (germline): DFQATT, SNEGSKA (reference sequence). This CDR3 comprises 15 residues. The CDR3 region is CSARVRVGGDTEAFF. CDR3 coding DNA: TGCAGTGCTAGAGTTAGGGTAGGGGGGGACACTGAAGCTTTCTTT.

The chain's CDR3 is CATSRDTGGSHEQFF. CDR3 in DNA: TGTGCCACCAGCAGAGATACGGGGGGGTCCCATGAGCAGTTCTTC. The chain recombines TRBV15 with TRBJ2-1; 8 bases agree with TRBD2. The J segment lost 8 bases and the V segment lost 0 bases, leaving 6 bases of the junction unmatched. Germline-derived CDR1 and CDR2 are LNHNV and YYDKDF (reference sequence). The CDR3 contains 15 residues.

This clonotype was detected a few times. The chain recombines TRBV27 with TRBJ2-2, with a possible D match to TRBD1 (6 bases). Per germline, CDR1 MNHEY and CDR2 SMNVEV (reference sequence). Deletions cut 2 bases from V and 4 bases from J, with 11 bases between. The CDR3 loop spans 15 amino acids. DNA for the CDR3: TGTGCCAGCAGTTTAGTGGGGGCGGGCACCGGGGAGCTGTTTTTT. Encoded protein: CASSLVGAGTGELFF.

In DNA, the CDR3 is TGCAGTGCCAGACTGGGGGACAGGGCCTACGAGCAGTACTTC. Amino acid sequence: CSARLGDRAYEQYF. The chain recombines TRBV20-1 with TRBJ2-7, with TRBD1 matching 9 bases. The CDR3 covers 14 residues. Germline lookup yields CDR1 DFQATT and CDR2 SNEGSKA (reference sequence). J gave up 2 bases and V 6 bases, and 8 bases lay outside the gene matches.

The J gene is TRBJ1-1, the V gene TRBV24-1; D unclear. Germline V lookup: CDR1 KGHDR, CDR2 SFDVKD. The CDR3 sequence is 11 residues long. Trimming took 12 bases from V and 6 from J, leaving 13 bases between them. DNA of the CDR3: TGTGCCCCCGATTCGGAAGCTGAAGCTTTCTTT. Its protein is CAPDSEAEAFF.

This clonotype was counted a few times. The V and J genes are TRBV7-2 and TRBJ1-5; D is possibly TRBD1 (5 bases). There are 15 residues in the CDR3. The V end lost 5 bases, the J end lost 6 bases, and 17 bases lay between the germline ends. CDR1 and CDR2 from the germline V gene are SGHTA and FQGNSA. CDR3 nucleotide sequence: TGTGCCAGCAGCCAGTGGGCAGGGTCCGGTCAGCCCCAGCATTTT. It yields the protein CASSQWAGSGQPQHF.

The chain combines TRBV12-5 with TRBJ2-1; no firm D call. The CDR3 spans 16 residues. CDR1 LGHNT and CDR2 FRNRAP come from the germline V gene. CDR3 amino acids: CASSLRVAAAHNEQFF. The CDR3 region has the DNA TGTGCCAGCAGCCTAAGGGTGGCGGCCGCCCACAATGAGCAGTTCTTC.

This clonotype was seen a few times. This chain connects TRBV7-9 to TRBJ2-7; D is perhaps TRBD2 (5 bases). This CDR3 is built from 14 residues. CDR1 and CDR2 (germline): SEHNR, FQNEAQ (reference sequence). The V and J ends lost 5 bases and 2 bases respectively, with 13 bases between them. The CDR3 DNA is TGTGCCAGCAGCGGGAGTCCTCCAACCTACGAGCAGTACTTC. Protein: CASSGSPPTYEQYF. Complete variable domain (other parts from reference TRBV7-9 and TRBJ2-7): DTGVSQNPRHKITKRGQNVTFRCDPISEHNRLYWYRQTLGQGPEFLTYFQNEAQLEKSRLLSDRFSAERPKGSFSTLEIQRTEQGDSAMYLCASSGSPPTYEQYFGPGTRLTVT.

The chain uses TRBV10-3 and TRBJ2-5, with a tentative D call TRBD2 (6 bases). V lost 8 bases and J 1 base, leaving 8 bases between the germline ends. This CDR3 spans 12 amino acids. Per the germline V gene, CDR1 is ENHRY and CDR2 is SYGVKD. The CDR3, as DNA: TGTGCCATCGGGGGGATCCAAGAGACCCAGTACTTC. Its translation is CAIGGIQETQYF.